This TCR beta chain appears in the sequencing data of a study of beta chain features in type 1 diabetes. Findings and limits, study-wide: Shorter templates might be favored by PCR, and equally so in patients and in controls. Reduced insertions and increased deletions marked VDJ junctions in type 1 diabetes patients.

A heparinised blood draw that averaged about 100 mL was obtained once from each donor. Remarks on this clone: What it binds is unknown.

Per germline, CDR1 SGHTA and CDR2 FQGNSA. This CDR3 spans 16 amino acids. The trim removed 2 bases at V and 4 bases at J, leaving 7 bases unmatched. The whole isolated RNA underwent reverse transcription, so sequencing captured expressed TCRB transcripts. Assay: immunoSEQ multiplex PCR; the TCRdb copy retains only in-frame clones and omits some. The table lists hundreds of thousands of clones, approximately 12% of them singletons. Sample: naive CD4+ T cells from blood. This TCR was recovered from a man aged 18 to 30 in good health. The gene calls are TRBV7-2 and TRBJ1-3; TRBD1 agrees at 8 bases. The CDR3 loop is CASSLNQGALGNTIYF. CDR3 nucleotides: TGTGCCAGCAGCTTAAATCAGGGGGCGCTGGGAAACACCATATATTTT.